Described below is a single T cell receptor (beta chain) sequence and its context. The antigen is not known. The record originates from a study of response to subunit inactivated influenza vaccine. This CDR3 has 14 residues. CDR1 SGHRS and CDR2 YFSETQ come from the germline V gene. V lost 4 bases, J lost 4 bases, and 5 bases stayed unmatched. Study-level results: The study's authors posited that every seasonal influenza vaccination enlists few new T cells.

Using its own MiXCR run on the RT-PCR reads, TCRdb lists one record per CDR3 protein. In the table there are 550,000 to 800,000 distinct CDR3 sequences, 11% to 15% of which are singletons. The V and J genes are TRBV5-1 and TRBJ2-3; 8 bases are a match to TRBD1. Sequencing used PBMCs from blood, obtained around two weeks before vaccination. This receptor was taken from a man in his forties or fifties who received an inactivated influenza vaccine. The CDR3 is CASSKGQGSDTQYF. In DNA, the CDR3 is TGCGCCAGCAGCAAAGGACAGGGTTCAGATACGCAGTATTTT.